This entry is about one T cell receptor beta chain. These data come from a study of PD-L1 blockade in urothelial cancer. As for time point: pretreatment peripheral blood. The method was immunoSEQ multiplex PCR; TCRdb's version includes in-frame clones alone and lacks a portion of them. The data contain around 57,000 clones, roughly four fifths of them singletons. Losses at the gene ends were 1 base for V and 7 bases for J; bases not matched to a gene: 1. This CDR3 comprises 14 residues. Per the germline V gene, CDR1 is LGHNA and CDR2 is YNFKEQ. Sequences were derived from PBMCs, sampled around atezolizumab (anti-PD-L1) treatment. This receptor was identified in a man in his sixties or seventies with urothelial cancer. This chain links TRBV4-2 with TRBJ2-1; 10 bases map to TRBD2. In DNA, the CDR3 is TGTGCCAGCAGCCAAGCTAGCGGGAGAAATGAGCAGTTCTTC. This gives the protein CASSQASGRNEQFF.